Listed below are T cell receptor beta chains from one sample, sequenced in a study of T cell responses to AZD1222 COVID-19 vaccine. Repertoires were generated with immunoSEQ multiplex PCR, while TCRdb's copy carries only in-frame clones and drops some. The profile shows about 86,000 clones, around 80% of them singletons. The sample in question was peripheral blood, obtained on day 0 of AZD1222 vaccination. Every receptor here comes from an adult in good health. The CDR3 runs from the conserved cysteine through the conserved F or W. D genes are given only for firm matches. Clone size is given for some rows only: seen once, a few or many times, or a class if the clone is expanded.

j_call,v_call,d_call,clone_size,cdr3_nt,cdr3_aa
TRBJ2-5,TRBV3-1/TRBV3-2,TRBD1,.,TGTGCCAGCAGCCAAGAAGGGGGCGCAGAGACCCAGTACTTC,CASSQEGGAETQYF
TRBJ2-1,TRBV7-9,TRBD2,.,TGTGCCAGCAGCTCCGGGACTAGTACCCATGAGCAGTTCTTC,CASSSGTSTHEQFF
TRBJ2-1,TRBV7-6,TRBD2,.,TGTGCCAGCAGCTTAAGCGGGAGTTACGCCTACAATGAGCAGTTCTTC,CASSLSGSYAYNEQFF
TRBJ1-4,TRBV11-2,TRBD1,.,TGTGCCAGCAGCCCGGGGCAGGGGGCTGAAAAACTGTTTTTT,CASSPGQGAEKLFF
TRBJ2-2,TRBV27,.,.,TGTGCCAGCAGCGGACAGGTCCGGCGGCGGGGGGCCGGGGAGCTGTTTTTT,CASSGQVRRRGAGELFF
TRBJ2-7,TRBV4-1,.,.,TGCGCCAGCAGCCCGAATGTGGGGACGAGAAACTACGAGCAGTACTTC,CASSPNVGTRNYEQYF
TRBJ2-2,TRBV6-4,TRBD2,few,TGTGCCAGCAGCGCAGGCATGGGACTAGCGACCGGGGAGCTGTTTTTT,CASSAGMGLATGELFF
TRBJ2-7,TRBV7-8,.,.,TGTGCCAGCAGCTTAGGAGTTATAACGGGAGCCTACGAGCAGTACTTC,CASSLGVITGAYEQYF
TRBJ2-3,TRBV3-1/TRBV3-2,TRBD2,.,TGTGCCAGCAGCCCTCCCAGCGGGAGAACAGATACGCAGTATTTT,CASSPPSGRTDTQYF
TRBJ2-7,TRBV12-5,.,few,TGTGCTAGTGGTCCTACCCCAGCAGGACGGATCTCTTCGTACCACGAGCAGTACTTC,CASGPTPAGRISSYHEQYF
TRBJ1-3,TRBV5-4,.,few,TGTGCCAGCAGCACTGGATGGACAGCTGGCTCTGGAAACACCATATATTTT,CASSTGWTAGSGNTIYF
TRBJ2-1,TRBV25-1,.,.,TGTGCCAGCAGTGACCGCGACGAGGATGAGCAGTTCTTC,CASSDRDEDEQFF
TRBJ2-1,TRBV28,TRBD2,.,TGTGCCAGCAGTTTACAGGCTAGCGGGAGATACAATGAGCAGTTCTTC,CASSLQASGRYNEQFF
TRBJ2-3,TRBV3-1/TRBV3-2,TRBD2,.,TGTGCCAGCAGCTCTCGTACTAGCGGAACAGATACGCAGTATTTT,CASSSRTSGTDTQYF
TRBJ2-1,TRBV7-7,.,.,TGTGCTAGCAGCTTAGGCGGGCCCCACAATGAGCAGTTCTTC,CASSLGGPHNEQFF
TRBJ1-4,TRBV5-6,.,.,TGTGCCAGCAGCTTGGAAGCCCATGAAAAACTGTTTTTT,CASSLEAHEKLFF
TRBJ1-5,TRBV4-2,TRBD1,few,TGTGCCAGCAGCCGGGCGACAGGGGGTCGCAATCAGCCCCAGCATTTT,CASSRATGGRNQPQHF
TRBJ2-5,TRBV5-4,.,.,TGTGCCAGCAGCTTGGTCGGACAGCAACAAGAGACCCAGTACTTC,CASSLVGQQQETQYF
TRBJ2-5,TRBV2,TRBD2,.,TGTGCCGGGGGGGGTAAAGAGACCCAGTACTTC,CAGGGKETQYF
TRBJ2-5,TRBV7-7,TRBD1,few,TGTGCTAGCAGCTTAGCTAGGACAGGGGGAGAGACCCAGTACTTC,CASSLARTGGETQYF
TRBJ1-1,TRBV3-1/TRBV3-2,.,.,TGTGCCAGCAGCCTTCCGGGTTGGACTGAAGCTTTCTTT,CASSLPGWTEAFF
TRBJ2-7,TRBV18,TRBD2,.,TGTGCCAGCTCACCGGAGTCTAGCGGCCCCTACGAGCAGTACTTC,CASSPESSGPYEQYF
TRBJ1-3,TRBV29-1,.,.,TGCAGCGCCGGAGTCTCTGGAAACACCATATATTTT,CSAGVSGNTIYF
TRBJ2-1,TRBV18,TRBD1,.,TGTGCCAGCTCACCACCGACAGGGGGGAACAATGAGCAGTTCTTC,CASSPPTGGNNEQFF
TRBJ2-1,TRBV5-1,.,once,TGCGCCAGCAGCTTGGCCGACCTCGAGGGTCAGCAGTTCTTC,CASSLADLEGQQFF
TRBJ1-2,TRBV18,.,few,TGTGCCAGCTCACCACCCACGGGATATGGCTACACCTTC,CASSPPTGYGYTF
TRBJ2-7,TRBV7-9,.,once,TGTGCCAGCAGCTTCGTGGCAGGGGAGTCCTACGAGCAGTACTTC,CASSFVAGESYEQYF
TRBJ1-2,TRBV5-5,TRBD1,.,TGTGCCAGCAGCGGGGAGGGACAGCCCTATGGCTACACCTTC,CASSGEGQPYGYTF
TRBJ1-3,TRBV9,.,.,TGTGCCAGCAGCGTGTACCCGACAGGCCCCTCTGGAAACACCATATATTTT,CASSVYPTGPSGNTIYF
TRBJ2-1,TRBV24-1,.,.,TGTGCCACCAGTGAAGGGAGAAGGGCCTCCGGCCAGTTCTTC,CATSEGRRASGQFF
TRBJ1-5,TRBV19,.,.,TGTGCCAGTAATCTAGAGACAGGTTTTCACCAGCCCCAGCATTTT,CASNLETGFHQPQHF
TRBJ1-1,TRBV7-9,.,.,TGTGCCAGCAGTCGGTCTGGGGAGACTGAAGCTTTCTTT,CASSRSGETEAFF
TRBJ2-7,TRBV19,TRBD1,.,TGTGCCAGTAGTAGACAGGGGGCCAACGAGCAGTACTTC,CASSRQGANEQYF
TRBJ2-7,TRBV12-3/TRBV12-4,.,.,TGTGCCAGCAGTAGGGCCCCCTCCTACGAGCAGTACTTC,CASSRAPSYEQYF
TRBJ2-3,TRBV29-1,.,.,TGCAGCGTTGAATTTTCAGGGACAGATACGCAGTATTTT,CSVEFSGTDTQYF
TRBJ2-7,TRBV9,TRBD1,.,TGTGCCAGCAGCGCCTATGGACAGGGATTCTACGAGCAGTACTTC,CASSAYGQGFYEQYF
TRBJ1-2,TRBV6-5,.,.,TGTGCCAGCAGTTACTCATACAGCGACTATGGCTACACCTTC,CASSYSYSDYGYTF
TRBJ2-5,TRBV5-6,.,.,TGTGCCAGCAGCTTGCAGGGGAACCAAGAGACCCAGTACTTC,CASSLQGNQETQYF
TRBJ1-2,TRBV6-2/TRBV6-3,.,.,TGTGCCAGCAGTTACCATGGCTACACCTTC,CASSYHGYTF
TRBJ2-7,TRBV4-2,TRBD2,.,TGTGCCAGCAGCCAGGGACACGGTGAGACTAGCGGTTTTGCCGGGCAGTACTTC,CASSQGHGETSGFAGQYF
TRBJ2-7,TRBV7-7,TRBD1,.,TGTGCCAGCAGCAGGACGCAAAGGGGGCTCCCAGGCGGCTACGAGCAGTACTTC,CASSRTQRGLPGGYEQYF
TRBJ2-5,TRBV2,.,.,TGTGCCAGCCAACAGCGGCATGACCAAGAGACCCAGTACTTC,CASQQRHDQETQYF
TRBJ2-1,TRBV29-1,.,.,TGCAGCGTTCTGGCAGGGGTACCCTACAATGAGCAGTTCTTC,CSVLAGVPYNEQFF
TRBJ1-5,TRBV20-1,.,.,TGCAGTGCTAGTGCGGGTTATAGCAATCAGCCCCAGCATTTT,CSASAGYSNQPQHF
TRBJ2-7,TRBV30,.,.,TGTGCCTGGAGTGTAGGAGATTACGAGCAGTACTTC,CAWSVGDYEQYF
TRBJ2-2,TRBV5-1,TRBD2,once,TGCGCCAGCAGCTTGGCCTTTCTAGCGGGAACCGGGGAGCTGTTTTTT,CASSLAFLAGTGELFF
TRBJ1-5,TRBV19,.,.,TGTGCCAGTAGCCAGGGGTCCAATCAGCCCCAGCATTTT,CASSQGSNQPQHF
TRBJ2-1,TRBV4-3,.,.,TGCGCCAGCAGCCGAAGAACACCCCAAAAGTTTGCGTCTCCTTACAATGAGCAGTTCTTC,CASSRRTPQKFASPYNEQFF